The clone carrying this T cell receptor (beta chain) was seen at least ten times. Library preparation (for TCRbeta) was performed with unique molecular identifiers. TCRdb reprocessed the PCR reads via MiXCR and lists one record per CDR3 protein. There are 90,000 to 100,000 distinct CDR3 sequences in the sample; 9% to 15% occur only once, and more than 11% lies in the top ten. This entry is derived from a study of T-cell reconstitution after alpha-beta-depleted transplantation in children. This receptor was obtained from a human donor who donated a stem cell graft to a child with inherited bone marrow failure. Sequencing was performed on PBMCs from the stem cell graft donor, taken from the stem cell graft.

The CDR3 nucleotides are TGTGCCAGCAGCCAAAGTGTTGGTTCCTACGAGCAGTACTTC. Amino acids: CASSQSVGSYEQYF. The chain has TRBV7-9 and TRBJ2-7; D unclear. Deletions cut 5 bases from V and 1 base from J, with 12 bases between. CDR1 SEHNR and CDR2 FQNEAQ come from the germline V gene (reference sequence). The CDR3 contains 14 residues.